This T cell receptor (beta chain) was sequenced during a study of T cell responses to AZD1222 COVID-19 vaccine. This clone was recorded a few times. Some clones are missing from TCRdb's copy, which holds only in-frame ones; the method was immunoSEQ multiplex PCR. There are about 190,000 clones in the sample; approximately 90% occur only once, and roughly 0.99% lies in the top ten. The receptor was derived from an adult in good health. The specimen comprised peripheral blood, sampled on day 0 of AZD1222 vaccination.

CDR3 bases: TGTGCCAGCAGCTTGGAGGGGCTCCGAACTGAAGCTTTCTTT. It encodes CASSLEGLRTEAFF. The gene calls are TRBV7-3 and TRBJ1-1, with a tentative D call TRBD1 (5 bases). Trimming took 3 bases from V and 5 from J, leaving 13 bases between them. CDR1 is SGHTA and CDR2 is FQGTGA in the germline V gene. This CDR3 spans 14 amino acids.